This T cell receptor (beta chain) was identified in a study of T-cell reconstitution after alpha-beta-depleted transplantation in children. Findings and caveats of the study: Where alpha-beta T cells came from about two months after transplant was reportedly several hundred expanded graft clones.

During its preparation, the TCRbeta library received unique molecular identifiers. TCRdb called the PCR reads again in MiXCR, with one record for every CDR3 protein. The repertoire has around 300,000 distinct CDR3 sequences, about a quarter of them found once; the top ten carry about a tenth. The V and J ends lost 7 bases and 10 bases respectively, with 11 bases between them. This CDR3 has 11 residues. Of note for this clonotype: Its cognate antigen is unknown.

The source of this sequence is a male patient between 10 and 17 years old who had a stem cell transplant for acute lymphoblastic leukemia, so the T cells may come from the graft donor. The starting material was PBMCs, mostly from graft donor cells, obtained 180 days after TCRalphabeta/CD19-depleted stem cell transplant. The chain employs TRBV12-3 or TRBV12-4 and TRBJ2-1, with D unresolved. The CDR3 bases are TGTGCCAGCAAGTTGGACGTCGAGCAGTTCTTC. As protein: CASKLDVEQFF.